The rows below give T cell receptor beta chains drawn from one sample of a study of blood T cells in healthy people across ages. A single record per CDR3 protein comes from TCRdb applying MiXCR to the 5' RACE reads. The table shows 1 million to 1.2 million distinct CDR3 sequences, with around two fifths occurring only once. Sequencing input: blood. These receptors originate from a man aged 18 to 35 in good health. Each CDR3 is given with its conserved first and last residue. A D gene is named only where the DNA matches it firmly. Where a row states a size, it is once, few, many or the class of an expanded clone; other rows omit it.

TGTGCCTCACGGACAGTTGTAACAGATACGCAGTATTTT CASRTVVTDTQYF TRBV27 . . TRBJ2-3
TGTGCTAGTGGCCTATCGGACGGAGGCTATGGCTACACCTTC CASGLSDGGYGYTF TRBV12-5 few . TRBJ1-2
TGTGCCAGCAGTTACCGACAGGTTTATGGCTACACCTTC CASSYRQVYGYTF TRBV6-2/TRBV6-3 . . TRBJ1-2
TGTGCCAGCAGCGCGCTCGGGACAGGGGCAGTAGGAAACTATGGCTACACCTTC CASSALGTGAVGNYGYTF TRBV9 few TRBD1 TRBJ1-2
TGCGCCAGCAGCACTCAGGGGGGTGCTGGGGCCAACGTCCTGACTTTC CASSTQGGAGANVLTF TRBV5-1 few . TRBJ2-6
TGCAGTGCCCCGGCGGGGGGGCATGAAAAACTGTTTTTT CSAPAGGHEKLFF TRBV20-1 . . TRBJ1-4
TGTGCCAGCAGTGACCTAGCGGGGGTAGCAGATACGCAGTATTTT CASSDLAGVADTQYF TRBV25-1 . TRBD2 TRBJ2-3
TGCAGCGTTGAAAAGGGCCTCGAGCAGTACTTC CSVEKGLEQYF TRBV29-1 few . TRBJ2-7
TGTGCCAGCAGCTTAGTTGACGTCGGGGGTAATGAAAAACTGTTTTTT CASSLVDVGGNEKLFF TRBV7-9 few . TRBJ1-4
TGCGCCAGCAGCCAAGATTCAGGGGGCAACTATGGCTACACCTTC CASSQDSGGNYGYTF TRBV4-3 many TRBD1 TRBJ1-2
TGTGCCAGCACCCTCGCGACCCGGACTCCTCATAATTCACCCCTCCACTTT CASTLATRTPHNSPLHF TRBV12-3/TRBV12-4 . . TRBJ1-6
TGCGCCAGCAGCTCGGTGTCGTTTGAGAGCACAGATACGCAGTATTTT CASSSVSFESTDTQYF TRBV5-1 . . TRBJ2-3
TGTGCCAGCAGCCCGCGGGGGGAGGGTACAGATACGCAGTATTTT CASSPRGEGTDTQYF TRBV6-5 . TRBD2 TRBJ2-3
TGTGCCAACAGCTTAGAGGGGACAGGCTATGGCTACACCTTC CANSLEGTGYGYTF TRBV7-9 . TRBD1 TRBJ1-2
TGTGCCAGCAGCTTAGATCTCCCAGGGGAGTACTTC CASSLDLPGEYF TRBV7-2 many . TRBJ2-5
TGTGCCAGCAGACCCAGGGGACGGAATTCACCCCTCCACTTT CASRPRGRNSPLHF TRBV12-3/TRBV12-4 . . TRBJ1-6
TGTGCCACCAGTGAGGGGCGGTCCTACAATGAGCAGTTCTTC CATSEGRSYNEQFF TRBV24-1 . . TRBJ2-1
TGTGCCAGCAGGCCAAGCGTCAGACTAGCGGGGTTGAGGAGCTCCTACAATGAGCAGTTCTTC CASRPSVRLAGLRSSYNEQFF TRBV3-1 few TRBD2 TRBJ2-1
TGTGCCAGCAGCGGACAGGATTCTAACTATGGCTACACCTTC CASSGQDSNYGYTF TRBV9 . . TRBJ1-2
TGTGCCAGCAGTCCGGGGACAGGGCTATGGTTCTTC CASSPGTGLWFF TRBV6-5 . TRBD1 TRBJ2-1
TGCAGTGCCGGGCGGACAGGGCCCACAGATACGCAGTATTTT CSAGRTGPTDTQYF TRBV20-1 . TRBD1 TRBJ2-3
TGTGCCAGCAGTCAGCCCCCGGGCTACAATGAGCAGTTCTTC CASSQPPGYNEQFF TRBV25-1 few . TRBJ2-1
TGTGCCAGCAGCCCAGGTGGCGGCGAGCAGTACTTC CASSPGGGEQYF TRBV9 few . TRBJ2-7
TGTGCCAGCAGCTTAAGGCTAGCGGGGGGGCCCAACATTCAGTACTTC CASSLRLAGGPNIQYF TRBV7-2 . TRBD2 TRBJ2-4
TGTGCCAGCAGTTCCGGACTAGCGGGAAAACTTGAGCAGTTCTTC CASSSGLAGKLEQFF TRBV7-6 few TRBD2 TRBJ2-1
TGCAGCGTTGAAGAAGGGACAGGGTCCTATGGCTACACCTTC CSVEEGTGSYGYTF TRBV29-1 many TRBD1 TRBJ1-2
TGTGCCATCAGCCGGCCGTTCGGCACAGATACGCAGTATTTT CAISRPFGTDTQYF TRBV10-3 . . TRBJ2-3
TGTGCCAGCAGCCGTAATCGGGACCTACAAGGAGCCCAGTACTTC CASSRNRDLQGAQYF TRBV6-2/TRBV6-3 few . TRBJ2-5
TGCAGCGCAGGAGGGGGGGTATTAGCCAAAAACATTCAGTACTTC CSAGGGVLAKNIQYF TRBV29-1 few . TRBJ2-4
TGTGCCAGCAGCGCGAGGAAAAACAATCAGCCCCAGCATTTT CASSARKNNQPQHF TRBV5-5 . . TRBJ1-5
TGCAGTGCTAGAGTTGTTGGAGTCCCCGAGCAGTTCTTC CSARVVGVPEQFF TRBV20-1 . . TRBJ2-1
TGTGCCAGCAGTTTCCAAGAGACCCAGTACTTC CASSFQETQYF TRBV5-1 many . TRBJ2-5
TGCGCCAGCAGCTCTATGATGACTTACTTCGGTGGCGAGACCCAGTACTTC CASSSMMTYFGGETQYF TRBV5-1 . . TRBJ2-5
TGTGCCAGCAGCCAAGTGAGGGACGGGACAGAAGTAGAACTAGCCAAAAACATTCAGTACTTC CASSQVRDGTEVELAKNIQYF TRBV3-1 . TRBD1 TRBJ2-4
TGTGCCAGCCGAGGCGAGGACAGAAACTATGGCTACACCTTC CASRGEDRNYGYTF TRBV27 few . TRBJ1-2
TGTGCCAGCAGAGGGGACAGGACTAACTATGGCTACACCTTC CASRGDRTNYGYTF TRBV2 few TRBD1 TRBJ1-2
TGTGCCAGCAGTTACTCGGTCTCAACAGGGCGTTACCAGCCCCAGCATTTT CASSYSVSTGRYQPQHF TRBV6-2/TRBV6-3 . . TRBJ1-5
TGTGCCAGCAGCCGACCACTCGACAGCCGGGAGCTGTTTTTT CASSRPLDSRELFF TRBV11-1 . . TRBJ2-2
TGTGCCAGCAGTGCATACAGGGAGGGCTACACCTTC CASSAYREGYTF TRBV6-6 . . TRBJ1-2
TGTGCCAGCAGTTATGGGGACAGGATCGGGGTCTACGAGCAGTACTTC CASSYGDRIGVYEQYF TRBV6-5 few TRBD1 TRBJ2-7
TGTGCCAGCAGCTTAGACGACAACAATGAGCAGTACTTC CASSLDDNNEQYF TRBV7-2 . . TRBJ2-7
TGCGCCAGCAGCCACCAAACCGGGACAGGAATCTCTAACTATGGCTACACCTTC CASSHQTGTGISNYGYTF TRBV4-1 . TRBD1 TRBJ1-2
TGCGCCAGCAGCTTGACATACCTGACAGGGGACACTGAAGCTTTCTTT CASSLTYLTGDTEAFF TRBV5-1 few TRBD1 TRBJ1-1
TGCGCCAGCAGCCAAGTGGGACAGAACACCGGGGAGCTGTTTTTT CASSQVGQNTGELFF TRBV4-3 . . TRBJ2-2
TGTGCCAGCAGCTTTGGGACAGGGGAGGCCTATAATTCACCCCTCCACTTT CASSFGTGEAYNSPLHF TRBV9 . TRBD1 TRBJ1-6
TGTGCCTCCTCGGGGCATTCTAATGAAAAACTGTTTTTT CASSGHSNEKLFF TRBV12-3/TRBV12-4 . . TRBJ1-4
TGCAGCGTTGAGGGGGTGGGCGAGCAGTTCTTC CSVEGVGEQFF TRBV29-1 . . TRBJ2-1
TGCGCCAGCAGCCAAAGGGCACGGGGGGGACGCACAGATACGCAGTATTTT CASSQRARGGRTDTQYF TRBV4-3 few TRBD2 TRBJ2-3
TGCGCCAGCAGCCAAGACAGGCCAGGGGTTACAGTTTGGTATGGCTACACCTTC CASSQDRPGVTVWYGYTF TRBV4-3 . . TRBJ1-2
TGCGCCAGTAGCTCTACCGGGACAAGTCCCTACGAGCAGTACTTC CASSSTGTSPYEQYF TRBV5-1 few . TRBJ2-7
TGTGCCAGCAGCCCCGTTCCGCCCTATCAGCCCCAGCATTTT CASSPVPPYQPQHF TRBV27 . . TRBJ1-5
TGTGCCAGCAGAACTTGGCGGGGGATCAGTTATGGCTACACCTTC CASRTWRGISYGYTF TRBV2 . . TRBJ1-2
TGTGCCAGCAGTTTACCCGTAGGGTTTGCTTTCTTT CASSLPVGFAFF TRBV12-3/TRBV12-4 . . TRBJ1-1
TGTGCCAGCAGTGAACAAGGTGGTCCGGATACGCAGTATTTT CASSEQGGPDTQYF TRBV25-1 . . TRBJ2-3
TGTGCCAGCAGCGTTGGACTAGCGGTGACAGATACGCAGTATTTT CASSVGLAVTDTQYF TRBV9 few TRBD2 TRBJ2-3
TGTGCCAGCAGCCAAGACATCTTGAAGAACATTCAGTACTTC CASSQDILKNIQYF TRBV3-1 . . TRBJ2-4
TGCGCCAGCAGCGCCCGGGACGGCCACACCGGGGAGCTGTTTTTT CASSARDGHTGELFF TRBV5-1 few . TRBJ2-2
TGTGCCACCAGCAGAGATCTAGGGTCAGGGGGCGACTTTAGCTCCCCCACAGATACGCAGTATTTT CATSRDLGSGGDFSSPTDTQYF TRBV15 . TRBD1 TRBJ2-3
TGTGCCAGCGGCTATTACAATGAGCAGTTCTTC CASGYYNEQFF TRBV12-3/TRBV12-4 many . TRBJ2-1
TGCGCCAGCAGCTTGGGCGGCAGGGATGGAAACACCATATATTTT CASSLGGRDGNTIYF TRBV5-1 . . TRBJ1-3